This T cell receptor beta chain derives from a study of a mutant IDH1 vaccine in newly diagnosed glioma. Overall study context: Among treated patients, around 60% were male and around 40% female, and mean age was around 40 years.

Time point: baseline, week 1 (first vaccination visit). Treatment reported: pre-vaccination baseline after standard-of-care therapy. Each donor presented with a new WHO grade 3 or 4 astrocytoma that tested IDH1-mutant and showed ATRX loss. Repertoires were generated with immunoSEQ multiplex PCR, while TCRdb's copy carries only in-frame clones and drops some. The data show approximately 100,000 clones, about 90% seen once. Here the sequenced sample was PBMCs, taken from a glioma patient treated with radiotherapy, temozolomide or both. This clonotype was sampled from a woman aged 45-60 years with glioma.

The CDR3 nucleotides read TGTGCCAGCAGTTACCAGATAGCGAGCTCCTACAATGAGCAGTTCTTC. Protein sequence: CASSYQIASSYNEQFF. The rearrangement uses TRBV6-5 and TRBJ2-1; a weak D match, TRBD2 (5 bases). The CDR3 has 16 amino acids. Germline CDR1 and CDR2: MNHEY and SVGAGI. The V end lost 2 bases, the J end lost 0 bases, and 11 bases lay between the germline ends.